This T cell receptor beta chain was sequenced in a study of OX40 agonist ivuxolimab in advanced cancers. Sequencing used immunoSEQ multiplex PCR; TCRdb keeps in-frame clones, though not all of them. The sample shows 50,000 to 70,000 clones, 84% of them seen only once. The CDR3 totals 17 residues. The TCR originated in an adult with an advanced solid tumor such as melanoma, head and neck, liver or kidney cancer. The J gene is TRBJ1-1, the V gene TRBV21-1. TRBV21-1 is tagged as a pseudogene. The starting material was CD4+ or CD8+ T cells sorted from blood, obtained in a trial of the OX40 agonist ivuxolimab. As DNA, the CDR3 is TGTGCCAGCAGCAAAAGTCCCCGGGAAATCGTTAAGACTGAAGCTTTCTTT. Amino acid sequence: CASSKSPREIVKTEAFF.